This T cell receptor beta chain was captured in a study of cytomegalovirus exposure and HLA in healthy donors. The study, taken as a whole, reports: In a later analysis, common viral pathogens appeared linked to several of the most significant clusters.

This clone was observed a few times. The antigen remains unidentified. The PCR had 60 Vbeta and 13 Jbeta primers. This table comes from immunoSEQ multiplex PCR, and its TCRdb copy is limited to in-frame clones, with some not included. The repertoire holds fewer than 110,000 clones, with 75% as singletons. The sequence derives from a man aged 50 to 60 in good health and CMV-seronegative. Sequencing used PBMCs.

The CDR3 reads CASTSRTGDYGYTF. The CDR3 nucleotides are TGTGCCAGCACCTCACGGACAGGGGATTATGGCTACACCTTC. The gene calls are TRBV28 and TRBJ1-2, with 9 bases aligning to TRBD1. Germline assignment: CDR1 MDHEN and CDR2 SYDVKM. The CDR3 consists of 14 residues. The J segment lost 5 bases and the V segment lost 7 bases, leaving 8 bases of the junction unmatched.